Sequencing of this T cell receptor (beta chain) was carried out in a study of shared clonotypes between healthy human individuals. Study-wide results and caveats: Rarefaction showed sorted-subset sequencing was incomplete despite large depth.

The table lists this clone with a count of one. Its specificity is unknown. V shed 4 bases and J shed 6 bases, with 17 bases lying between them. This CDR3 comprises 15 residues. Germline-derived CDR1 and CDR2 are SGDLS and YYNGEE. Negatively enriched CD4+ T cells were divided by CD45RA into naive and memory. Deep-level running was used for the assay. Sequenced by immunoSEQ multiplex PCR; TCRdb stores in-frame clones only, minus some. The sample holds about 2.4 million clones; 93% are singletons and the top ten take about 0.34%. V and J are TRBV9 and TRBJ2-1; D assignment may be TRBD1 or TRBD2 (5 bases each). This clonotype was obtained from a man younger than 35 in good health. Some clones in this sample may be carry-over from other donors' samples. The sequencing sample was made of naive CD4+ T cells from PBMCs. The sample's subset: CD45RA+ positively selected. CDR3 sequence: CASSRGWGLGNEQFF. DNA for the CDR3: TGTGCCAGCAGCCGGGGATGGGGCCTCGGCAATGAGCAGTTCTTC.